This TCR beta chain was recorded in a study of blood T cell repertoires in COVID-19. Germline CDR1 SNHLY, CDR2 FYNNEI. CDR3 length equals 12 residues. Between the trimmed V and J ends, which lost 6 bases and 1 base, there was a span of 6 bases. The method was immunoSEQ multiplex PCR; TCRdb's version includes in-frame clones alone and lacks a portion of them. The table lists hundreds of thousands of clones, roughly 80% of them singletons. V is TRBV2 and J is TRBJ1-2; D is undetermined. Sequenced: peripheral blood. This clonotype was sampled from a man at least 80 years old with acute or convalescent COVID-19. The CDR3 here is CASSTSNYGYTF. CDR3 in DNA: TGTGCCAGCAGCACAAGTAACTATGGCTACACCTTC.